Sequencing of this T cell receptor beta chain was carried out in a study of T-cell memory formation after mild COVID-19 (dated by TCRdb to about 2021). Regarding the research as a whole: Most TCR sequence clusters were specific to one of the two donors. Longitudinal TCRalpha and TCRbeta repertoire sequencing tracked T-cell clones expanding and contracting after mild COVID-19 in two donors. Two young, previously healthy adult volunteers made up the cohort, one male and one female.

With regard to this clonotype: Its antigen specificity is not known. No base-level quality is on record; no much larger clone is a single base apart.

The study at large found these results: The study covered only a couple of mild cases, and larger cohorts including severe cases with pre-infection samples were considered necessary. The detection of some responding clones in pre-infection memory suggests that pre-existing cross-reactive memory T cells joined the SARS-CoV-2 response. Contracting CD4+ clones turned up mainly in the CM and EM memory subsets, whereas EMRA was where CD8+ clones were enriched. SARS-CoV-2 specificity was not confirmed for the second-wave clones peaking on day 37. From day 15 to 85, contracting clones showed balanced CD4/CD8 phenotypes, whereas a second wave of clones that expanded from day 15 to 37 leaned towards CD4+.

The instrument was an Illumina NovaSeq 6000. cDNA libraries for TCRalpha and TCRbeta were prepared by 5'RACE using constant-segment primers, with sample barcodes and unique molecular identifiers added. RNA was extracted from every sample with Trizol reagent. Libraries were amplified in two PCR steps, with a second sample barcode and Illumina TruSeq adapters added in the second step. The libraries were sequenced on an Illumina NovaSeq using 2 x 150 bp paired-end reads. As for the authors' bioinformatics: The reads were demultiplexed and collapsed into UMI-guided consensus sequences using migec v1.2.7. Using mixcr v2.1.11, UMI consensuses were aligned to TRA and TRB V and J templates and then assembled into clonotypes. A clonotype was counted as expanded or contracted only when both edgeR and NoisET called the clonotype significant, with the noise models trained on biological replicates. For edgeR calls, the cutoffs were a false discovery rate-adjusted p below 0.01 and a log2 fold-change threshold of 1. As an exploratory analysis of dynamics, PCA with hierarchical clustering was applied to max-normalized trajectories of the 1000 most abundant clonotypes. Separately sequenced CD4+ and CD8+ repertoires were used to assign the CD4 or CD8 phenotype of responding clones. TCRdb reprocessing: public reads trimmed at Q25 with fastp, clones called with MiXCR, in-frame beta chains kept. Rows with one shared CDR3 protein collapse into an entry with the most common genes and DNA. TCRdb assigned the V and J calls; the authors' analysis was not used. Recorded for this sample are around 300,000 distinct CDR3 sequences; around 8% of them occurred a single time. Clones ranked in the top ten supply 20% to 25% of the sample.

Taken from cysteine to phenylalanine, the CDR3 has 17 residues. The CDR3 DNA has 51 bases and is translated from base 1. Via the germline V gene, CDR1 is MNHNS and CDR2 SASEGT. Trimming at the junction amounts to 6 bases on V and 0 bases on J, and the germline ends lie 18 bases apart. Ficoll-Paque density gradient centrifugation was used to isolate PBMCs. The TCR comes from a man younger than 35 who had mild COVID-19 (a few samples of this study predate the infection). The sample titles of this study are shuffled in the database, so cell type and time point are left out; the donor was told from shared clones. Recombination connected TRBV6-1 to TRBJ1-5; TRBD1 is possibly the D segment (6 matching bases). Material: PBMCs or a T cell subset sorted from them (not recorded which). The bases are TGTGCCAGCAGGCTCTACGGGGGCCTAGATAGCAATCAGCCCCAGCATTTT. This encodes CASRLYGGLDSNQPQHF.